This TCR beta chain was recorded in a study of neurological immune-mediated disorders. The time point was: longitudinal time-point 2. Study outcomes and limitations: Among expanded clones, no CDR3 amino acid sequences were shared across subjects, a pattern suggesting private repertoires in all groups.

CDR3 length: 14 residues. Trimming cost V 7 bases and J 5 bases; bases outside gene matches: 7. One entry per CDR3 protein, called by TCRdb with MiXCR from the 5' RACE reads. The sample contains some 50,000 distinct CDR3 sequences, roughly 13% of which appear only once. A word on this clonotype: What it binds is not known.

The J gene is TRBJ1-1, the V gene TRBV12-3 or TRBV12-4; 10 nucleotides line up with TRBD1. Material: PBMCs. The source of this sequence is a male donor with HTLV-1-associated myelopathy (HAM/TSP). The CDR3 region is CASNRQGAETEAFF. The CDR3 DNA reads TGTGCCAGCAACAGACAGGGGGCGGAGACTGAAGCTTTCTTT.